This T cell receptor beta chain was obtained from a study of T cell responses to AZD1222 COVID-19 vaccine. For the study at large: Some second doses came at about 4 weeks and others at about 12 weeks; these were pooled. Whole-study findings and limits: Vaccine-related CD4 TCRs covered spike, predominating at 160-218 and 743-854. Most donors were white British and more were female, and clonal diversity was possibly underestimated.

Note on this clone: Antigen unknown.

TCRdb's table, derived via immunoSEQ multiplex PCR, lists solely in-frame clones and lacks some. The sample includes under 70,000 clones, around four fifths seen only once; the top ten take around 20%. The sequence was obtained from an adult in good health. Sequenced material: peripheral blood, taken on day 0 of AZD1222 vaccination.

The CDR3 loop is CASSQDLAGGASEAFF. The CDR3, as DNA: TGCGCCAGCAGCCAAGATTTGGCAGGGGGCGCGTCTGAAGCTTTCTTT. This chain connects TRBV4-3 to TRBJ1-1; TRBD1 matches 8 bases. CDR3 length equals 16 residues. Germline CDR1 and CDR2: LGHNA and YSLEER. V lost 0 bases to trimming and J lost 6 bases; unmatched junction nucleotides: 9.